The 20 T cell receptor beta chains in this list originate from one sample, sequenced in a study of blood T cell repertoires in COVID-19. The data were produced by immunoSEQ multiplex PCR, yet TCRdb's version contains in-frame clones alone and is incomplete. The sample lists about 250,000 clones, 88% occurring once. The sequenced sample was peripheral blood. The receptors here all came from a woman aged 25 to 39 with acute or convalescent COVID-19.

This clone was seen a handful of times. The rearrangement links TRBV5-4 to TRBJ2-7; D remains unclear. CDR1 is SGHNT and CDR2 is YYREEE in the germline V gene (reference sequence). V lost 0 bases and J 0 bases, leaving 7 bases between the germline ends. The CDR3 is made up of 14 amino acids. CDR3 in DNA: TGTGCCAGCAGCTTGGGGGCGTTCTCCTACGAGCAGTACTTC. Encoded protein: CASSLGAFSYEQYF.

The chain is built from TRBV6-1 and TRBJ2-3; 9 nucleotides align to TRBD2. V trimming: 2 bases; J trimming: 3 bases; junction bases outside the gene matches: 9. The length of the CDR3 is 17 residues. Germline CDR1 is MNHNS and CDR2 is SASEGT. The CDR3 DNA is TGTGCCAGCAGTGAATTTCATAGCGGGAGCTGGACAGATACGCAGTATTTT. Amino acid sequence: CASSEFHSGSWTDTQYF.

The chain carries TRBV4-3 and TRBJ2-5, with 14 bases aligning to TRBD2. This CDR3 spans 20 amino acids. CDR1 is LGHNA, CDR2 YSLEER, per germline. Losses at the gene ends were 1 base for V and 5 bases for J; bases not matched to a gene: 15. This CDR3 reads CASSQVLYRGTSGSFETQYF. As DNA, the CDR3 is TGCGCCAGCAGCCAAGTTTTGTACAGGGGGACTAGCGGGAGTTTCGAGACCCAGTACTTC.

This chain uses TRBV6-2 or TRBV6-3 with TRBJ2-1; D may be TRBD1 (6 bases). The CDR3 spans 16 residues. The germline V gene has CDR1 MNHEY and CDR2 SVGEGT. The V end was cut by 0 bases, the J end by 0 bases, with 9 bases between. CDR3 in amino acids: CASSYSGGNSYNEQFF. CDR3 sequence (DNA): TGTGCCAGCAGTTACTCTGGGGGCAACTCCTACAATGAGCAGTTCTTC.

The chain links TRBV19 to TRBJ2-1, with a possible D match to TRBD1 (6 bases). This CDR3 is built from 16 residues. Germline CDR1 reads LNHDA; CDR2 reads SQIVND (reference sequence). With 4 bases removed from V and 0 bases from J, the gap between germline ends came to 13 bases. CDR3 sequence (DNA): TGTGCCAGTAGTACCCGAAGGGGGAGCTCCTACAATGAGCAGTTCTTC. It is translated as CASSTRRGSSYNEQFF.

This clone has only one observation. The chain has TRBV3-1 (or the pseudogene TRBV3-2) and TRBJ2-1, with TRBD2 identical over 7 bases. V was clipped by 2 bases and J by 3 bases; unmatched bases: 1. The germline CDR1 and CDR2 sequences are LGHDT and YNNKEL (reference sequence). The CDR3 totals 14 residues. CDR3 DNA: TGTGCCAGCAGCCAATCGGGAGGCTACAATGAGCAGTTCTTC. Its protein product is CASSQSGGYNEQFF.

The CDR3 sequence is CASSQDRGASETQYF. CDR3 sequence (DNA): TGTGCCAGCAGCCAAGATCGGGGGGCATCGGAGACCCAGTACTTC. The rearrangement uses TRBV3-1 (or the pseudogene TRBV3-2) and TRBJ2-5; possible D gene TRBD2, 7 bases. CDR3 size: 15 residues. Per the germline V gene, CDR1 is LGHDT and CDR2 is YNNKEL (reference sequence). V was shortened by 0 bases and J by 5 bases, with 13 bases between the two germline ends.

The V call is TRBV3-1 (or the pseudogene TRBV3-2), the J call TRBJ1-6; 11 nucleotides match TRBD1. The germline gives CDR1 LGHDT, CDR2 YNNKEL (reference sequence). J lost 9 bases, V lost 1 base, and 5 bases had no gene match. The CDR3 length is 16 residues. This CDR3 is CASSQGTGGNFSPLHF. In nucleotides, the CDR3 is TGTGCCAGCAGCCAAGGGACAGGGGGCAATTTTTCACCCCTCCACTTT.

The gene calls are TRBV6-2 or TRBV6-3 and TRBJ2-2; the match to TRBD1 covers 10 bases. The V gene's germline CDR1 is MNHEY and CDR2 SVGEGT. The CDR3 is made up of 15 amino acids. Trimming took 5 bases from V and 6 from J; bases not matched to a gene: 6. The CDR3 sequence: CASSTGTGAAGELFF. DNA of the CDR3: TGTGCCAGCAGTACCGGGACAGGGGCGGCCGGGGAGCTGTTTTTT.

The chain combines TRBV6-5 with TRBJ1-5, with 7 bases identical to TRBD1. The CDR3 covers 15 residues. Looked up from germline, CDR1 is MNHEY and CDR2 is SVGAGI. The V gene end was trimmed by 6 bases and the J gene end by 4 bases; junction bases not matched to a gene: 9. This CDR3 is CASRSGTASNQPQHF. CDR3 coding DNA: TGTGCCAGCAGGTCCGGGACAGCATCTAATCAGCCCCAGCATTTT.

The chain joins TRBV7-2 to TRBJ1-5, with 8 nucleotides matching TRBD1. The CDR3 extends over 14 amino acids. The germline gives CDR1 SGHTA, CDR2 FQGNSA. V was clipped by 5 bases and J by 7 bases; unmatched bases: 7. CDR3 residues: CASSAGGAEQPQHF. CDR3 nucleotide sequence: TGTGCCAGCAGCGCAGGGGGCGCGGAGCAGCCCCAGCATTTT.

This chain's CDR3 is CAISTGRYEQYF. CDR3 coding DNA: TGTGCCATCAGCACCGGGAGATACGAGCAGTACTTC. The V call is TRBV10-3, the J call TRBJ2-7, with a weak D call TRBD2 (6 bases). V was cut by 6 bases and J by 4 bases, with 10 bases left in between. The CDR3 sequence is 12 residues long. Germline assignment: CDR1 ENHRY and CDR2 SYGVKD.

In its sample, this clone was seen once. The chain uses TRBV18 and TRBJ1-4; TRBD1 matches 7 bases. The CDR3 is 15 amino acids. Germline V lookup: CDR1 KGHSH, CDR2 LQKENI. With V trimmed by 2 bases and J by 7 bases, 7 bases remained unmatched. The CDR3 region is CASSPNTGDGEKLFF. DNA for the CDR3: TGTGCCAGCTCACCAAATACAGGGGATGGTGAAAAACTGTTTTTT.

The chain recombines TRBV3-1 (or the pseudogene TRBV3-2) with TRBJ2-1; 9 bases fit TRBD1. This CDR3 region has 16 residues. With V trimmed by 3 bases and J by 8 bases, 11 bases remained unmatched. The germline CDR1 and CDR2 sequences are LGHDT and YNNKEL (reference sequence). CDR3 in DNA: TGTGCCAGCAGCCAGGACATGACAGGGGGTCGGGATGAGCAGTTCTTC. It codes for CASSQDMTGGRDEQFF.

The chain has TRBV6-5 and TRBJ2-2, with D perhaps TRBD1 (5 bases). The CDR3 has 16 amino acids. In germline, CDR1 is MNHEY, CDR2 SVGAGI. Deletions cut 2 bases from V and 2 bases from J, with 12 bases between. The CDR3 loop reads CASSYELRVNTGELFF. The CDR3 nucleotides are TGTGCCAGCAGTTACGAGCTCAGGGTTAACACCGGGGAGCTGTTTTTT.

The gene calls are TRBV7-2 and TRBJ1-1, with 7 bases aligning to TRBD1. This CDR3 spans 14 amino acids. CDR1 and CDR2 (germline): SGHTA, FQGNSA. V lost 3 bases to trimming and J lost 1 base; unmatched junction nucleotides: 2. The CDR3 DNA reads TGTGCCAGCAGCTTGAACAGGGGGAACACTGAAGCTTTCTTT. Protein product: CASSLNRGNTEAFF.

Written as DNA, the CDR3 is TGTGCCAGCAGCCAGGCTAACACCAAAAACATTCAGTACTTC. Its protein product is CASSQANTKNIQYF. J is TRBJ2-4 and V is TRBV7-2; no definite D call. With 5 bases removed from V and 2 bases from J, the gap between germline ends came to 10 bases. Germline V CDR1 and CDR2: SGHTA, FQGNSA. CDR3 length equals 14 residues.

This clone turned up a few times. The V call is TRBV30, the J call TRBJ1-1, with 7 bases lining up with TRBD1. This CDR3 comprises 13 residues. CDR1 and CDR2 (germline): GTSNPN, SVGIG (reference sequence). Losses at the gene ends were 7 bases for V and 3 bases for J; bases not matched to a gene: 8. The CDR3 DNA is TGTGCCTCCTCACTCGGGACAGACACTGAAGCTTTCTTT. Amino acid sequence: CASSLGTDTEAFF.

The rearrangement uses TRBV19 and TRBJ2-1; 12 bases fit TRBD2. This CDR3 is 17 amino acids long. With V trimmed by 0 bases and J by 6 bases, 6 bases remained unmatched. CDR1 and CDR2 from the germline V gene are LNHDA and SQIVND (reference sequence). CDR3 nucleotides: TGTGCCAGTAGTATAGATCAGGCTAGCGGGAGGGCCAATGAGCAGTTCTTC. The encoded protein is CASSIDQASGRANEQFF.

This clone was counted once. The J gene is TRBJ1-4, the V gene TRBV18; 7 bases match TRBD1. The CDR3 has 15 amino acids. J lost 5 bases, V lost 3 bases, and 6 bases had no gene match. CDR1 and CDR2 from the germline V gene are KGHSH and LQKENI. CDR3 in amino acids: CASSPKTGPNEKLFF. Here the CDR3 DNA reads TGTGCCAGCTCACCGAAGACAGGGCCGAATGAAAAACTGTTTTTT.